The 5 T cell receptor beta chains reported below all come from one sample, sequenced in a study of blood T cell repertoires in COVID-19. Libraries were prepared by immunoSEQ multiplex PCR; TCRdb keeps only in-frame clonotypes and omits some of them. This sample has over 60,000 clones, with about 88% found just once. Sequencing input: peripheral blood. The receptors were gathered from a man older than 75 with acute or convalescent COVID-19.

The chain carries TRBV6-5 and TRBJ1-3, with D possibly being TRBD1 (5 bases). Trimming pared 5 bases from V and 8 bases from J, leaving 19 bases between. CDR1 and CDR2 (germline): MNHEY, SVGAGI. The CDR3 consists of 15 residues. This CDR3 is CASSPGDPNVYTIYF. Written as DNA, the CDR3 is TGTGCCAGCAGTCCGGGGGACCCCAATGTTTACACCATATATTTT.

In nucleotides, the CDR3 is TGTGCCAGCAGCCAGGGGGCAGGCCAGCCCCAGCATTTT. Protein product: CASSQGAGQPQHF. The chain uses TRBV6-5 and TRBJ1-5, with 8 positions matching TRBD1. The V and J ends lost 6 bases and 7 bases, in that order; junction bases with no gene match: 5. Germline V lookup: CDR1 MNHEY, CDR2 SVGAGI. The CDR3 loop spans 13 amino acids.

The CDR3 sequence is CASSLGGGRRNEQFF. The CDR3 DNA reads TGTGCCAGCAGCTTAGGAGGGGGCCGGAGAAATGAGCAGTTCTTC. The gene calls are TRBV7-2 and TRBJ2-1, with 7 bases fitting TRBD1. The germline V gene encodes CDR1 SGHTA and CDR2 FQGNSA. This CDR3 spans 15 amino acids. Unmatched junction bases numbered 7, after V lost 1 base and J lost 7 bases.

The chain couples TRBV18 to TRBJ1-1, with D possibly being TRBD1 (5 bases). Per the germline V gene, CDR1 is KGHSH and CDR2 is LQKENI. This CDR3 has 13 amino acids. The germline V and J ends were trimmed by 2 bases and 5 bases, with 9 bases remaining between them. CDR3 residues: CASSPVGPTEAFF. The CDR3 region has the DNA TGTGCCAGCTCACCAGTGGGGCCGACTGAAGCTTTCTTT.

The chain combines TRBV4-1 with TRBJ2-3, with D perhaps matching TRBD2 (5 bases). The CDR3 runs 14 residues. V shed 1 base and J shed 4 bases, with 9 bases lying between them. Germline V gene sequence: CDR1 MGHRA, CDR2 YSYEKL. The CDR3 loop is CASSQGLAPDTQYF. The CDR3 DNA follows: TGCGCCAGCAGCCAAGGTCTAGCCCCAGATACGCAGTATTTT.